This T cell receptor beta chain was identified during a study of shared T cell receptors in the human thymus. CDR1 SGDLS and CDR2 YYNGEE come from the germline V gene. This CDR3 comprises 16 residues. The V end lost 0 bases, the J end lost 5 bases, and 14 bases lay between the germline ends. Sequenced by immunoSEQ multiplex PCR; TCRdb stores in-frame clones only, minus some. The table has around 730,000 clones, approximately 83% seen once. The same data also went into a second study, on human thymus T cells. That work contributes: Congenital heart defects were the reason for the corrective surgery that the donors, healthy Finnish infants, were having. The source of the thymus tissue was resections taken during corrective heart surgery. What appeared biased in thymic and blood repertoires was the usage of V and J genes. Thymic repertoires from unrelated individuals overlapped highly, related research reported.

The V and J genes are TRBV9 and TRBJ2-2; a weak D match, TRBD1 (6 bases). Input material: thymocytes. The receptor was derived from a girl less than two years old with a congenital heart defect. The CDR3 DNA sequence: TGTGCCAGCAGCGTAGATCCAGGGGACAAAACCGGGGAGCTGTTTTTT. Amino acids: CASSVDPGDKTGELFF.